Included here is one T cell receptor (beta chain) sequence, with context. What it recognizes is unknown. Just one base apart from a much larger clone, this may be a read error. This record belongs to a study of CD8 T cells in ankylosing spondylitis. Study-wide points: Several of the motif variants were reported before in synovial fluid and blood from reactive arthritis. According to the report, clones linked to the disease were significantly enriched in matched synovial fluid samples taken from ankylosing spondylitis patients. Blood from ankylosing spondylitis patients appeared to carry a characteristic eight-variant TCR beta motif.

The CDR3 spans 13 residues. Trimming pared 4 bases from V and 10 bases from J, leaving 16 bases between. CDR1 and CDR2 from the germline V gene are MNHEY and SMNVEV (reference sequence). TCRdb re-called the 5' RACE reads with MiXCR, one entry per CDR3 protein. The repertoire holds 200,000 or so distinct CDR3 sequences, with roughly 13% as singletons. This sequence originates from a female donor with ankylosing spondylitis or in good health (not recorded which). The specimen sequenced was blood, either unsorted or a sorted T cell fraction (not recorded which). This chain joins TRBV27 and TRBJ1-2; D possibly corresponds to TRBD1 (6 bases). Written as DNA, the CDR3 is TGTGCCAGCAGTTGGAGAGGGGGAGATGACTACACCTTC. Its translation: CASSWRGGDDYTF.